This entry lists 24 T cell receptor beta chains sequenced from one sample in a study of T cell repertoires in cytomegalovirus infection. TCRdb processed the reads anew with MiXCR; each CDR3 protein has one entry. The data contain approximately 550,000 distinct CDR3 sequences, more than 15% of them singletons. Sequencing used CD8+ T cells from PBMCs. These TCRs come from a human donor in good health (CMV status not recorded). Some clones in this sample may be carry-over from other donors' samples.

V usage is TRBV27 and J usage is TRBJ1-5, with TRBD1 as a possible D gene (5 bases). This CDR3 region has 15 residues. Germline V CDR1 and CDR2: MNHEY, SMNVEV (reference sequence). V was clipped by 6 bases and J by 6 bases, with 18 bases between them. The CDR3 bases are TGTGCCAGCAGAGGCGGGGACGGCCTGTTTCAGCCCCAGCATTTT. Translated, it gives CASRGGDGLFQPQHF.

This clonotype was detected ten times or more. V gene TRBV7-9 combines with J gene TRBJ1-2; 7 nucleotides match TRBD1. The CDR3 totals 14 residues. V was clipped by 3 bases and J by 0 bases; unmatched bases: 1. Germline CDR1 is SEHNR and CDR2 is FQNEAQ (reference sequence). CDR3 nucleotides: TGTGCCAGCAGCTTCGGGACAGCTAACTATGGCTACACCTTC. This sequence encodes CASSFGTANYGYTF.

This clonotype was detected only a few times. This chain connects TRBV19 to TRBJ2-1, with D hard to call. The germline V gene has CDR1 LNHDA and CDR2 SQIVND (reference sequence). The CDR3 totals 16 residues. V gave up 3 bases and J gave up 0 bases, with 12 bases separating them. CDR3 coding DNA: TGTGCCAGTAGTATTCCAACTTCCAGCTCCTACAATGAGCAGTTCTTC. Translated: CASSIPTSSSYNEQFF.

At least ten counts were recorded for this clonotype. The chain couples TRBV7-8 to TRBJ2-1; 8 positions agree with TRBD1. The length of the CDR3 is 15 residues. V dropped 4 bases and J dropped 2; count of bases not matched to a gene: 4. The germline V gene has CDR1 SGHVS and CDR2 FQNEAQ. The CDR3 sequence is CASSSQGAPYNEQFF. CDR3 in DNA: TGTGCCAGCAGCTCTCAGGGGGCGCCCTACAATGAGCAGTTCTTC.

This clonotype was observed at least ten times. This chain uses TRBV6-6 with TRBJ2-2; TRBD1 matches 9 bases. The germline CDR1 and CDR2 sequences are MNHNY and SVGAGI (reference sequence). The V and J ends lost 11 bases and 4 bases, in that order; junction bases with no gene match: 11. The CDR3 length is 15 residues. The CDR3 protein is CASFRDRESTGELFF. The CDR3 DNA reads TGTGCCTCTTTCCGGGACAGGGAGAGCACCGGGGAGCTGTTTTTT.

This clonotype was found many times. V and J are TRBV6-1 and TRBJ2-3; TRBD2 might be the D (6 bases). Trimming removed 3 bases from V and 9 bases from J, with 25 bases in between. Germline V gene data show CDR1 as MNHNS and CDR2 as SASEGT. The CDR3 totals 17 residues. CDR3 DNA sequence: TGTGCCAGCAGTGATCAGTCGGCGAAAGGGGATAGCGGAACGCAGTATTTT. Its translation is CASSDQSAKGDSGTQYF.

The chain's CDR3 is CASSTGAYYNSPLHF. CDR3 DNA: TGTGCCAGCAGTACAGGGGCCTACTATAATTCACCCCTCCACTTT. The chain employs TRBV2 and TRBJ1-6, with 7 bases fitting TRBD1. The germline V gene encodes CDR1 SNHLY and CDR2 FYNNEI. Germline trimming cut 5 bases from V and 3 bases from J; bases unmatched to any gene: 4. The CDR3 loop spans 15 amino acids.

This clonotype occurred many times. The chain uses TRBV12-5 and TRBJ1-1; D ambiguous. This CDR3 is built from 16 residues. The germline gives CDR1 LGHNT, CDR2 FRNRAP. V was cut by 4 bases and J by 0 bases, with 15 bases left in between. In nucleotides, the CDR3 is TGTGCTAGTGGTTGGCAACCCCAGAACATGAACACTGAAGCTTTCTTT. Protein: CASGWQPQNMNTEAFF.

V usage is TRBV7-9 and J usage is TRBJ2-1; D is undetermined. Germline values: CDR1 SEHNR, CDR2 FQNEAQ (reference sequence). The CDR3 covers 15 residues. V was pared by 1 base and J by 6 bases, with 13 bases between. The CDR3 nucleotides read TGTGCCAGCAGCTTAGTGGCAGACCCCTCCAATGAGCAGTTCTTC. This gives the protein CASSLVADPSNEQFF.

This clonotype was counted only a few times. The CDR3 reads CASSQDLSYPSRAFF. DNA of the CDR3: TGCGCCAGCAGCCAAGACCTCTCCTATCCCAGTCGGGCTTTCTTT. The chain recombines TRBV4-1 with TRBJ1-1; D gene uncertain. The CDR3 covers 15 residues. V lost 0 bases and J 11 bases, leaving 19 bases between the germline ends. CDR1 is MGHRA, CDR2 YSYEKL, per germline.

This clonotype was detected ten times or more. The chain has TRBV28 and TRBJ1-5; 7 bases align to TRBD1. From germline, CDR1 is MDHEN and CDR2 SYDVKM. After removal of 3 bases from V and 6 bases from J, the junction contained 8 bases not matched to a gene. The CDR3 has 15 amino acids. In DNA, the CDR3 is TGTGCCAGCAGTTTCCCCCACAGGGGAGCTCAGCCCCAGCATTTT. This translates into CASSFPHRGAQPQHF.

This clonotype was seen only a few times. The CDR3 coding sequence is TGTGCCAGCAGTTATCTCCCATCCCATAGTAGAAATAAGTTGGGACAGAACTATGGCTACACCTTC. Translation: CASSYLPSHSRNKLGQNYGYTF. The chain is built from TRBV6-6 and TRBJ1-2, with TRBD1 matching over 7 bases. CDR1 MNHNY and CDR2 SVGAGI come from the germline V gene (reference sequence). The CDR3 contains 22 residues. After removal of 3 bases from V and 2 bases from J, the junction contained 27 bases not matched to a gene.

This clonotype was seen more than once but under ten times. The chain couples TRBV20-1 to TRBJ1-1; D remains unclear. From germline, CDR1 is DFQATT and CDR2 SNEGSKA (reference sequence). The CDR3 has 14 residues. Trimming took 3 bases from V and 1 from J, leaving 12 bases between them. DNA for the CDR3: TGCAGTGCTAGTCCCCGGGGTACGAACACTGAAGCTTTCTTT. It translates to CSASPRGTNTEAFF.

This clonotype was counted between two and nine times. This chain uses TRBV11-2 with TRBJ2-1; TRBD1 matches 8 bases. The V segment lost 1 base and the J segment 4 bases; nucleotides outside the gene matches: 6. Germline CDR1 and CDR2: SGHAT and FQNNGV. The CDR3 is made up of 16 amino acids. The CDR3 coding sequence is TGTGCCAGCAGCTTAGTCCGGCAGGGGGCATACAATGAGCAGTTCTTC. Translating it yields CASSLVRQGAYNEQFF.

This clonotype was seen a handful of times. One end of the junction is discordant with germline, which a read error may explain. The genes are TRBV5-8 and TRBJ2-7; D is tentatively TRBD1 or TRBD2 (6 bases each). Germline assignment: CDR1 SGHTS and CDR2 YDEGEE. The CDR3 runs to 16 residues. CDR3 DNA sequence: TGCGCCAGCAGACAGGTGCAGGGACTCCTCTCCTACGAGCAGTACTTC. This translates into CASRQVQGLLSYEQYF.

The gene calls are TRBV27 and TRBJ2-5; 7 bases are a match to TRBD1. The trim removed 3 bases at V and 5 bases at J, leaving 9 bases unmatched. In germline, CDR1 is MNHEY, CDR2 SMNVEV (reference sequence). The CDR3 length is 15 residues. DNA of the CDR3: TGTGCCAGCAGTTTTGAGGGGGCGCGGCAGGAGACCCAGTACTTC. Its protein is CASSFEGARQETQYF.

This clonotype was recorded at least ten times. The J gene is TRBJ2-5, the V gene TRBV28, with D perhaps TRBD2 (6 bases). Germline loops: CDR1 MDHEN, CDR2 SYDVKM. The CDR3 sequence is 17 residues long. Trimming left V 6 bases short and J 5 bases short, with 25 bases between. The CDR3 loop reads CASSPEEWRGGGETQYF. CDR3 in DNA: TGTGCCAGCAGCCCTGAAGAATGGAGGGGCGGTGGCGAGACCCAGTACTTC.

In this sample, this clonotype turned up many times. The rearrangement links TRBV12-3 or TRBV12-4 to TRBJ1-2; 10 nucleotides agree with TRBD1. The J segment lost 4 bases and the V segment lost 3 bases, leaving 8 bases of the junction unmatched. The CDR3 length is 16 residues. Written as DNA, the CDR3 is TGTGCCAGCAGTTTCTCCGGGACAGGGGTCCCCTATGGCTACACCTTC. This sequence encodes CASSFSGTGVPYGYTF.

In its sample, this clonotype was seen many times. This rearrangement joins TRBV7-9 to TRBJ2-1; 10 positions agree with TRBD2. CDR1 is SEHNR and CDR2 is FQNEAQ in the germline V gene (reference sequence). Unmatched junction bases numbered 4, after V lost 4 bases and J lost 4 bases. The CDR3 totals 15 residues. In DNA form, the CDR3 reads TGTGCCAGCAGCTCGACTAGCGGGTTATACAATGAGCAGTTCTTC. This gives the protein CASSSTSGLYNEQFF.

In the case of this clonotype: A much bigger clone sits one base away, suggesting this may be a read error. The gene calls are TRBV7-6 and TRBJ2-3, with D possibly called TRBD1 or TRBD2 (6 bases each). CDR3 length equals 15 residues. CDR1 and CDR2 (germline): SGHVS, FNYEAQ. The CDR3 region has the DNA TGTGCCAGCAGCTTCGGACTACACCCGACAGGTACGCAGTATTTT. It encodes CASSFGLHPTGTQYF.

This clonotype was found a few times. This chain links TRBV9 with TRBJ2-2; the D gene is possibly TRBD2 (7 bases). Germline assignment: CDR1 SGDLS and CDR2 YYNGEE. The CDR3 totals 15 residues. The V and J ends lost 0 bases and 3 bases respectively, with 9 bases between them. The CDR3 DNA reads TGTGCCAGCAGCGTAGGGGGGGGGCACACCGGGGAGCTGTTTTTT. Amino acid sequence: CASSVGGGHTGELFF.

The CDR3 sequence is CASSLGPRMDEQFF. CDR3 in DNA: TGCGCCAGCAGCCTGGGTCCCCGCATGGATGAGCAGTTCTTC. This chain uses TRBV4-1 with TRBJ2-1; D not resolved. CDR3 size: 14 residues. CDR1 is MGHRA, CDR2 YSYEKL, per germline. The germline V and J ends were trimmed by 4 bases and 8 bases, with 15 bases remaining between them.

This clonotype has a count of ten or more. The chain uses TRBV7-8 and TRBJ1-1; D unresolved. The CDR3 covers 14 residues. Trimming took 0 bases from V and 3 from J, leaving 8 bases between them. Germline loops: CDR1 SGHVS, CDR2 FQNEAQ. The CDR3 here is CASSLAGTDTEAFF. In nucleotides, the CDR3 is TGTGCCAGCAGCTTAGCAGGTACAGACACTGAAGCTTTCTTT.

This clonotype was seen ten or more times. The chain has TRBV19 and TRBJ1-1; 8 bases map to TRBD1. The V segment lost 7 bases and the J segment 3 bases; nucleotides outside the gene matches: 10. This CDR3 is 15 amino acids long. The germline gives CDR1 LNHDA, CDR2 SQIVND (reference sequence). In nucleotides, the CDR3 is TGTGCCAGTACGACAGGGGCCCGTGACTACACTGAAGCTTTCTTT. It translates to CASTTGARDYTEAFF.